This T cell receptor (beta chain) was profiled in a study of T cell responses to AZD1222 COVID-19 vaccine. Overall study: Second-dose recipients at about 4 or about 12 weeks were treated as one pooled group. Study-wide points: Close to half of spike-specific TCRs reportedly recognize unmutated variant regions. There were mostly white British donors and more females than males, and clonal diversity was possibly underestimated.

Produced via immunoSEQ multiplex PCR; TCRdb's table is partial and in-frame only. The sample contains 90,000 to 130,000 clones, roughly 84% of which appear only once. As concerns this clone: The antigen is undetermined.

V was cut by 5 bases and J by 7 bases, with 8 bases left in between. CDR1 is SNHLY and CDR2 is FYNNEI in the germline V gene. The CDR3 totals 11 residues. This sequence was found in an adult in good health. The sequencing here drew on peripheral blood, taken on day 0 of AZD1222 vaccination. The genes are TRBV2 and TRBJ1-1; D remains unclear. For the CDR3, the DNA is TGTGCCAGCAGTTTCCAGCGTGAAGCTTTCTTT. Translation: CASSFQREAFF.